This TCR beta chain was recovered during a study of blood T cell repertoires in COVID-19. Study at large: Acute and convalescent COVID-19 samples came from the United States, Italy and Spain.

The germline gives CDR1 MDHEN, CDR2 SYDVKM. V was pared by 4 bases and J by 2 bases, with 12 bases between. The CDR3 extends over 16 amino acids. Repertoires were generated with immunoSEQ multiplex PCR, while TCRdb's copy carries only in-frame clones and drops some. The sample consists of about 190,000 clones, 70% to 85% of them appearing once. This clone has a single count. V and J are TRBV28 and TRBJ2-6, with D maybe TRBD1 (6 bases). The specimen was peripheral blood. The clonotype originates from a man aged 50-59 years who had recovered from COVID-19. The CDR3 region is CASSSVRGAGANVLTF. The CDR3 nucleotides are TGTGCCAGCAGTTCCGTCAGGGGCGCTGGGGCCAACGTCCTGACTTTC.